The T cell receptor beta chain under discussion was sequenced for a study of identical twins. Using its own MiXCR run on the 5' RACE reads, TCRdb lists one record per CDR3 protein. This table has about 1.7 million distinct CDR3 sequences, under 35% appearing once. CDR3 length equals 18 residues. In its sample, this clonotype was seen a few times. Antigen: not known. Overall study findings and caveats: High-abundance cord blood beta clonotypes had fewer insertions; memory repertoires showed none.

Sequencing was done on a sample of cord blood. V gene TRBV21-1 combines with J gene TRBJ1-6; TRBD1 was called by the table and not checked on the DNA. TRBV21-1 is a pseudogene locus. The source of this sequence is a newborn girl in good health. CDR3 region: CASSTCRGDRVKNSPLHF. CDR3 nucleotides: TGTGCCAGCAGCACCTGCAGGGGGGACAGGGTGAAGAATTCACCCCTCCACTTT.